This T cell receptor beta chain was sequenced in a study of cytomegalovirus exposure and HLA in healthy donors. Study information: It was reported in a later analysis that the same platform had been used for the 120 or so validation repertoires as for the approximately 670 first-cohort repertoires. Study-level results: Listed as cytomegalovirus-associated were over 150 TCR beta chains. In vitro data verified a few CMV-associated chains as specific for CMV antigens.

On this clone itself: Its antigen remains unidentified.

The germline CDR1 and CDR2 sequences are SGHRS and YFSETQ. Trimming at V came to 3 bases and at J to 5 bases, leaving 10 bases not matched to a gene. There are 15 residues in the CDR3. Sequencing was performed with immunoSEQ multiplex PCR; in TCRdb, only in-frame clones are kept and a portion is missing. The data contain over 120,000 clones, about 94% of them singletons. The rearrangement joins TRBV5-1 to TRBJ1-1, with 7 bases fitting TRBD1. Sequencing used PBMCs. The TCR originated in a man in his late teens or twenties in good health and CMV-seropositive. The CDR3 DNA is TGCGCCAGCAGCTCGCGACCAGGGGGTGGGACTGAAGCTTTCTTT. Its protein is CASSSRPGGGTEAFF.